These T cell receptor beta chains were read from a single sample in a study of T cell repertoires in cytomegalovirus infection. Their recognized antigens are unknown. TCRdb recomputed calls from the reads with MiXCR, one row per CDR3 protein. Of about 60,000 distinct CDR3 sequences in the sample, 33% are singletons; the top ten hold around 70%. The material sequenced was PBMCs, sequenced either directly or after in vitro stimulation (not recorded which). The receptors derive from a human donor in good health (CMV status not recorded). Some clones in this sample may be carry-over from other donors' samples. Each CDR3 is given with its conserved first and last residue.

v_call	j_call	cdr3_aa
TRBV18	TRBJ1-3	CASSSGATGNTIYF
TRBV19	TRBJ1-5	CASSTRDRVASQPQHF
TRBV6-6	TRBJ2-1	CASSYVGSGNEQFF
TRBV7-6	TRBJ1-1	CASSSHRDGDTEAFF
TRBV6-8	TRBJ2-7	CASRPSVSYEQYF
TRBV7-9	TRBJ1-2	CASSLDGGTDYGYTF
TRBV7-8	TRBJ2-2	CASSLVHRRVYTGELFF
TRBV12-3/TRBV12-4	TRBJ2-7	CASTQPWTSGSSYEQYF
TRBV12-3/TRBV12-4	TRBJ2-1	CASSLGTGVNEQFF
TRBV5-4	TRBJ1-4	CASHHWRDEKLFF
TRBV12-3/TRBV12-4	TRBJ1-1	CASSFWGLTEAFF
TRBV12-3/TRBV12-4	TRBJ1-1	CASSAPNRGSPEAFF
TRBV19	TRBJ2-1	CASSIGPSLKRNEQFF
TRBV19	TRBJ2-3	CASSIFLASTDTQYF
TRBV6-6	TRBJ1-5	CASSWRVGQPQHF
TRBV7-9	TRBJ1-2	CASSINLRGEKGYTF
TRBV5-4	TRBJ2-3	CASSLEAGTDTQYF
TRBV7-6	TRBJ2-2	CASSTEMAGGLTGELFF
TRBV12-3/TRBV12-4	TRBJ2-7	CASSFLHEQYF
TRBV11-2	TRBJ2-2	CASSLDLGRTSGRALGELFF
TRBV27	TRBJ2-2	CASSAGTGGTGELFF